The clone carrying this TCR beta chain was seen a few times. Germline trimming cut 5 bases from V and 3 bases from J; bases unmatched to any gene: 9. From germline, CDR1 is SGHRS and CDR2 YFSETQ. The CDR3 has 15 residues. These data are taken from a study of blood T cells in healthy people across ages. As for the study in general: Capture via template switching afforded approximately one barcoded beta molecule per two T cells.

Using a J-beta primer mix together with a sample-barcoded 5' primer, a second PCR was run for roughly 7 to 12 cycles. TCRdb reanalysed the 5' RACE reads using MiXCR and keeps one entry per CDR3 protein. The sample carries some 940,000 distinct CDR3 sequences, around 29% recorded once. This same sample was also part of a study on T cells of mothers and their children. That report adds: Some 2.7 million TCR beta reads per child versus over 9 million per mother. Nobody spotted any persistent microchimeric T cell clones.

The chain combines TRBV5-1 with TRBJ1-2; 8 bases agree with TRBD1. The sequenced sample was blood. This sequence originates from a woman aged 40 to 49 in good health. The CDR3 DNA reads TGCGCCAGCAGATACCTCCAGGGGGCGGACTATGGCTACACCTTC. Residues: CASRYLQGADYGYTF.